The 5 T cell receptor beta chains in this list originate from one sample, sequenced in a study of early T cells in non-severe SARS-CoV-2 infection. Using its own MiXCR run on the 5' RACE reads, TCRdb lists one record per CDR3 protein. Among some 120,000 distinct CDR3 sequences listed, more than 12% were seen once. Sequenced sample: whole blood. These receptors were obtained from an adult who was a healthcare worker with PCR-confirmed SARS-CoV-2 infection or an uninfected control (not recorded which).

The chain links TRBV2 to TRBJ2-7; D remains ambiguous. The CDR3 has 12 amino acids. Looked up from germline, CDR1 is SNHLY and CDR2 is FYNNEI. Trimming stripped 3 bases from V and 8 bases from J, with 11 bases between. CDR3 residues: CASSEGSSQQYF. CDR3 in DNA: TGTGCCAGCAGTGAGGGAAGCTCCCAGCAGTACTTC.

The chain carries TRBV29-1 and TRBJ2-5; D perhaps matches TRBD1 (5 bases). V lost 4 bases and J lost 5, with 11 bases in between. Germline lookup yields CDR1 SQVTM and CDR2 ANQGSEA. There are 12 residues in the CDR3. CDR3 DNA: TGCAGCGTTGGAGGCAGGGCCGAGACCCAGTACTTC. It encodes CSVGGRAETQYF.

This clonotype was seen ten or more times. The chain recombines TRBV10-2 with TRBJ1-1, with 7 bases aligning to TRBD1. CDR1 is WSHSY and CDR2 is SAAADI in the germline V gene. The CDR3 is 15 amino acids. Unmatched junction bases numbered 14, after V lost 7 bases and J lost 6 bases. CDR3 residues: CASIASTGSSAEAFF. In DNA, the CDR3 is TGCGCCAGCATTGCTTCGACAGGGTCGAGTGCTGAAGCTTTCTTT.

The V gene is TRBV29-1, the J gene TRBJ2-5; no clear D gene. This CDR3 contains 14 residues. From germline, CDR1 is SQVTM and CDR2 ANQGSEA. V was pared by 6 bases and J by 0 bases, with 14 bases between. The CDR3, as DNA: TGCAGCGTACCCCTGAACGGGTACCAAGAGACCCAGTACTTC. As protein: CSVPLNGYQETQYF.

The chain joins TRBV30 to TRBJ2-5, with D hard to call. There are 10 residues in the CDR3. CDR1 is GTSNPN and CDR2 is SVGIG in the germline V gene (reference sequence). The CDR3 bases are TGTGCGGCTGCCCATGAGACCCAGTACTTC. Protein: CAAAHETQYF. Full variable domain (rest looked up from reference TRBV30 and TRBJ2-5): SQTIHQWPATLVQPVGSPLSLECTVEGTSNPNLYWYRQAAGRGLQLLFYSVGIGQISSEVPQNLSASRPQDRQFILSSKKLLLSDSGFYLCAAAHETQYFGPGTRLLVL.